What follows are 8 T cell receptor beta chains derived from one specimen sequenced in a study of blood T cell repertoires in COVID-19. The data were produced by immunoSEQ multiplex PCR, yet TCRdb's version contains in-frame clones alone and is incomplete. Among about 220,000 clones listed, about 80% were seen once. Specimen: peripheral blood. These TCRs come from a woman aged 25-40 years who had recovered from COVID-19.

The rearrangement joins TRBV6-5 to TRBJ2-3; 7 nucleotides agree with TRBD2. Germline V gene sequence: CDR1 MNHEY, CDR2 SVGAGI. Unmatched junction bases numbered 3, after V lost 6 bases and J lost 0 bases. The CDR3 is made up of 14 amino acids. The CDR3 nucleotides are TGTGCCAGCAGACCCGGGGGGAGCACAGATACGCAGTATTTT. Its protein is CASRPGGSTDTQYF.

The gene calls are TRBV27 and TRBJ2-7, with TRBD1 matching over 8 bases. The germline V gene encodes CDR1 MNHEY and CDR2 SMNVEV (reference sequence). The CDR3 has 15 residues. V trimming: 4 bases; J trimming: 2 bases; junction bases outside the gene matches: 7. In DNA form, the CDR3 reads TGTGCCAGCAGTTCCCCCGGACAGGGAGCCTACGAGCAGTACTTC. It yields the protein CASSSPGQGAYEQYF.

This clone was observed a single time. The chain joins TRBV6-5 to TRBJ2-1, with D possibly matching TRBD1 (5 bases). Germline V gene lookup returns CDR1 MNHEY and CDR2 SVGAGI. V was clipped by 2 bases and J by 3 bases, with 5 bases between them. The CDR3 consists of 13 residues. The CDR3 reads CASSYGHYNEQFF. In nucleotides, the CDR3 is TGTGCCAGCAGTTACGGACACTACAATGAGCAGTTCTTC.

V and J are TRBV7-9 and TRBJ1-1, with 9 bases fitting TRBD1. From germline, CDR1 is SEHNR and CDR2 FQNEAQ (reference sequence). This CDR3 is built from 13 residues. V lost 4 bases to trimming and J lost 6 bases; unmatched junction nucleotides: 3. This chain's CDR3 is CASSWDRVSEAFF. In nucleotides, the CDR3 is TGTGCCAGCAGCTGGGACAGGGTTTCTGAAGCTTTCTTT.

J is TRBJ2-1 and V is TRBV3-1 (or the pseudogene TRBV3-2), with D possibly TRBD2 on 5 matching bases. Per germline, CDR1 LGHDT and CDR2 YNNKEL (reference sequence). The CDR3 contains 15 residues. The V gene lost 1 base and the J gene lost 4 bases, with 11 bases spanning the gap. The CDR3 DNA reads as TGTGCCAGCAGCCAAGCACTCAGAGGGTACAATGAGCAGTTCTTC. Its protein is CASSQALRGYNEQFF.

The CDR3 region is CSASVEVTEAFF. CDR3 sequence (DNA): TGCAGCGCCTCGGTAGAGGTCACTGAAGCTTTCTTT. The chain combines TRBV29-1 with TRBJ1-1; D gene unclear. The CDR3 has 12 residues. The V gene lost 7 bases and the J gene lost 4 bases, with 13 bases spanning the gap. Germline CDR1 SQVTM, CDR2 ANQGSEA.

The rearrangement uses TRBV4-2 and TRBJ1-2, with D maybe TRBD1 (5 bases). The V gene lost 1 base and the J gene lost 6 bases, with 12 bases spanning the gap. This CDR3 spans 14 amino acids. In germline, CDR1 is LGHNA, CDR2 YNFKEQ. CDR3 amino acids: CASSQGGAGDGYTF. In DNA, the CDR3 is TGTGCCAGCAGCCAAGGGGGTGCGGGGGATGGCTACACCTTC.

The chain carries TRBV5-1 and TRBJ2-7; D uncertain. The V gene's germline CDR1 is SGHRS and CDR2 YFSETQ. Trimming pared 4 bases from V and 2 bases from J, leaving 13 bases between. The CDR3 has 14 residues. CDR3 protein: CASSPTAGAYEQYF. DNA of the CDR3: TGCGCCAGCAGCCCAACCGCAGGCGCCTACGAGCAGTACTTC.